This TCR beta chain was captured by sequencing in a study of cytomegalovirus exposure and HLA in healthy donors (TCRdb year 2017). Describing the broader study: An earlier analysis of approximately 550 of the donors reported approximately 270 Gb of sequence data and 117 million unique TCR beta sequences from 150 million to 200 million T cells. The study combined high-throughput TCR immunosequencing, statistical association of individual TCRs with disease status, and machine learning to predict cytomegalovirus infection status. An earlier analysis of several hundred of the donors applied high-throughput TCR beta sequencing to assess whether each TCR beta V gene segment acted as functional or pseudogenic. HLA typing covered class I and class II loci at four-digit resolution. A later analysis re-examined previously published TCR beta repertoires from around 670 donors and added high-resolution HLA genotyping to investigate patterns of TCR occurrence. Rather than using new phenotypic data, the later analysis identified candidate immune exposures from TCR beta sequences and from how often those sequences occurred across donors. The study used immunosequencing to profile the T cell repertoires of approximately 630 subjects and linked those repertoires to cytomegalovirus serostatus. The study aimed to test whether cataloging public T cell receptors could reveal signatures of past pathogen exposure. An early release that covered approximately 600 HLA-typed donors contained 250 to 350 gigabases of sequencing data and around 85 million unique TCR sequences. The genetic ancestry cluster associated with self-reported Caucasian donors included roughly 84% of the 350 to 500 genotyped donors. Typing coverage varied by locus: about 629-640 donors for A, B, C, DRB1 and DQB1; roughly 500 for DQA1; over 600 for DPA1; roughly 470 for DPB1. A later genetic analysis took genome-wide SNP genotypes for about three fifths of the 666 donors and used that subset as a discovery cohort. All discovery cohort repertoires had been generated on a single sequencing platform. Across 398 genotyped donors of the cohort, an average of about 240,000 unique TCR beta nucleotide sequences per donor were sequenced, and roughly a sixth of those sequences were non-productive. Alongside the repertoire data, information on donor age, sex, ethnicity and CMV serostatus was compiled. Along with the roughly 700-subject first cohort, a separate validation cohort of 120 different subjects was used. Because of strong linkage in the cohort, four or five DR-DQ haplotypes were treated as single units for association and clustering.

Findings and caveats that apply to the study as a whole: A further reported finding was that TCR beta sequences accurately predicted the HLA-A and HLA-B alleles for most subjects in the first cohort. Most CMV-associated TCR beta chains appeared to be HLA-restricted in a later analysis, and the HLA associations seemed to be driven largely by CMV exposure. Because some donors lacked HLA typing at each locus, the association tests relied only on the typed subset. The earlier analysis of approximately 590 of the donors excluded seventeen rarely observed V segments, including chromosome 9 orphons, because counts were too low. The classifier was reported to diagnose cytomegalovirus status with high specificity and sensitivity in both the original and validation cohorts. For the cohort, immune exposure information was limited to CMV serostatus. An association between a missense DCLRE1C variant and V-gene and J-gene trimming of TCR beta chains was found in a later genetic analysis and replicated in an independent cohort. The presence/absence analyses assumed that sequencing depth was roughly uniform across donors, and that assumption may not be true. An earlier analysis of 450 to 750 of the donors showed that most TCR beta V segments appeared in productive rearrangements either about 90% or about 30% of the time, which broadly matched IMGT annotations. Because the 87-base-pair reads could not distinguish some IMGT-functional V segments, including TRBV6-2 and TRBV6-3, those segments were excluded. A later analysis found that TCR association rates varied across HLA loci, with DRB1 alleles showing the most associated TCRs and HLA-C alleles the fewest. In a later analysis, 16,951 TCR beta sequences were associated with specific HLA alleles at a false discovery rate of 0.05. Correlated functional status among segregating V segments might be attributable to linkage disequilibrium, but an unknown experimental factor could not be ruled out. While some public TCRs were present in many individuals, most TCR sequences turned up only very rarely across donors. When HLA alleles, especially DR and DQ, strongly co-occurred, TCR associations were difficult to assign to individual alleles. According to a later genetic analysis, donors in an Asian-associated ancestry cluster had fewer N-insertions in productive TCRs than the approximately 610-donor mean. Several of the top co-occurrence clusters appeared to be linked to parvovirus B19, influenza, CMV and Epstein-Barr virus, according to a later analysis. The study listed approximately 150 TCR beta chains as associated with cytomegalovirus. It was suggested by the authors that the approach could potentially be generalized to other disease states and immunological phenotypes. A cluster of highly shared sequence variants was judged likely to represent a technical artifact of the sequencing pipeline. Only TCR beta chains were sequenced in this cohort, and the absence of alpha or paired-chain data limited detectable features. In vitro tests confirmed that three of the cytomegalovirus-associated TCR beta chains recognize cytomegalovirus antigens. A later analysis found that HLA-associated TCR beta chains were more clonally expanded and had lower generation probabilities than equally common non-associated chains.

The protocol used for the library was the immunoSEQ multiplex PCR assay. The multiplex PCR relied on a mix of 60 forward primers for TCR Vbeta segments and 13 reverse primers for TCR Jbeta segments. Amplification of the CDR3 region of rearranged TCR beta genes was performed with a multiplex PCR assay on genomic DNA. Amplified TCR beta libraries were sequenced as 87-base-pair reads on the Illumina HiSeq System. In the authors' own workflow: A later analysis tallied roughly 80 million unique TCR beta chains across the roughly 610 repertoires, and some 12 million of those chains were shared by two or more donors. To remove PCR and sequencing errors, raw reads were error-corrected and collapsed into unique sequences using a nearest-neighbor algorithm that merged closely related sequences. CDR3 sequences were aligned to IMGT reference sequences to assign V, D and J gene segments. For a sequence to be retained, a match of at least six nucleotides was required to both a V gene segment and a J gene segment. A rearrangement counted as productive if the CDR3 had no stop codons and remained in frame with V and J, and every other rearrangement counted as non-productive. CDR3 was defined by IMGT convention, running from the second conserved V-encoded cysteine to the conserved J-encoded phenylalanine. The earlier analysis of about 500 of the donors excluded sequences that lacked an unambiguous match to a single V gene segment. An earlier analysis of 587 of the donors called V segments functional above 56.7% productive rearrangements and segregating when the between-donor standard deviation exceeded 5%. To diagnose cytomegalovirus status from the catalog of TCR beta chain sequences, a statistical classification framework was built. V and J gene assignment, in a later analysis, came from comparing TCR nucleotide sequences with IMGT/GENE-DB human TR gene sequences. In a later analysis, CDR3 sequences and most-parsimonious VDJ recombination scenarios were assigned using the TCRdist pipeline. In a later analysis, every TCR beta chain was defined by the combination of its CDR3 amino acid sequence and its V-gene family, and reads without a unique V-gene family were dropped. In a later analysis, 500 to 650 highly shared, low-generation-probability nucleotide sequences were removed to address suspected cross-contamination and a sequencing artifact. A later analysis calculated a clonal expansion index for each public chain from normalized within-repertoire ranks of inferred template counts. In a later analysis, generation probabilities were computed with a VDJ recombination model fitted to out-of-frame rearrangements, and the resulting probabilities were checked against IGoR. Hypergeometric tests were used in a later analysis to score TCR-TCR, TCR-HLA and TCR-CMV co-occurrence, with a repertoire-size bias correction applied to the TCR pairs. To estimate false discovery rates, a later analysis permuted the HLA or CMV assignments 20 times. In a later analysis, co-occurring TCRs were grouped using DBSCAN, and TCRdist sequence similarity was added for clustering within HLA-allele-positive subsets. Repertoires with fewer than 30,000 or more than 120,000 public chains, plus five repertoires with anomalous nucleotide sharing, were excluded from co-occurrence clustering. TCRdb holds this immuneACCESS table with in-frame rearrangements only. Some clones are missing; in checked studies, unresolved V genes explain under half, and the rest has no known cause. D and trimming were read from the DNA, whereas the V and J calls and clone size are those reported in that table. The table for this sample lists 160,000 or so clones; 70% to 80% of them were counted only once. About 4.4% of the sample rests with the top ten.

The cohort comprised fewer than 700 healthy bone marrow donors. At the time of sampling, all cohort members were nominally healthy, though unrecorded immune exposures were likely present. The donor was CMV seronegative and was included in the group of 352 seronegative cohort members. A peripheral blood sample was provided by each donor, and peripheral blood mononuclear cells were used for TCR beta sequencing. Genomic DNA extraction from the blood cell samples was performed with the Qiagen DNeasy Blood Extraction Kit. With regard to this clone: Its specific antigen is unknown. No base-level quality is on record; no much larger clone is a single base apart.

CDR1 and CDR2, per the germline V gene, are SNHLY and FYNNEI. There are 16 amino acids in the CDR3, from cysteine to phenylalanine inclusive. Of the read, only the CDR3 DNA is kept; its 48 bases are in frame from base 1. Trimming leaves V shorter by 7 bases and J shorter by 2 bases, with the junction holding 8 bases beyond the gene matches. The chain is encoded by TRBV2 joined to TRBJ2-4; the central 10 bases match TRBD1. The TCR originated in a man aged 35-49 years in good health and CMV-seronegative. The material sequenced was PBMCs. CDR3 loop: CASIKDRGGTKNIQYF. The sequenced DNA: TGTGCCAGCATTAAGGACAGGGGGGGAACCAAAAACATTCAGTACTTC.